This T cell receptor beta chain was retrieved from a study of early T cells in non-severe SARS-CoV-2 infection. Across the study: Bulk RNA taken from unsorted whole blood was sequenced, leaving chains unpaired.

Researchers attached unique molecular identifiers to individual cDNA molecules. TCRdb ran MiXCR on the 5' RACE reads and lists one entry per CDR3 protein. The sample records approximately 80,000 distinct CDR3 sequences, around 10% being singletons. CDR1 LNHDA and CDR2 SQIVND come from the germline V gene (reference sequence). The CDR3 sequence is 13 residues long. Trimming left V 5 bases short and J 3 bases short, with 9 bases between. This clonotype was picked up many times. Its antigen is as yet unknown. Study conclusions and caveats: VDJdb matching favored anti-spike CD8 responses, missing private and CD4 specificities.

The rearrangement links TRBV19 to TRBJ2-3; D is unclear. This TCR came from an adult who was a healthcare worker with PCR-confirmed SARS-CoV-2 infection or an uninfected control (not recorded which). Sequencing used whole blood, obtained at baseline. The CDR3 sequence is CASSWVGTDTQYF. DNA of the CDR3: TGTGCCAGTAGTTGGGTTGGAACAGATACGCAGTATTTT.